These 15 T cell receptor beta chains were all obtained from the same sample, sequenced in a study of CD8+CD57+ T cells in acquired aplastic anemia. The template for TCR beta VDJ and CDR3 sequence profiling was genomic DNA. TCRdb re-called the reads through MiXCR, storing one row per CDR3 protein. The sample has around 290,000 distinct CDR3 sequences; 50% to 65% are singletons. In patients chosen for sequencing, flow cytometry had shown CD8+CD57+ cell expansion. The sequenced material came from sorted CD4+, CD8+, or CD8+CD57+ T cells (not recorded which) from PBMCs. The source of these receptors is a human donor with aplastic anemia.

This clonotype was observed at least ten times. The chain is built from TRBV9 and TRBJ2-1; 7 nucleotides match TRBD2. Germline V lookup: CDR1 SGDLS, CDR2 YYNGEE. This CDR3 has 15 residues. With 3 bases clipped from V and 2 bases from J, the junction kept 5 bases outside the gene matches. CDR3 bases: TGTGCCAGCAGCGAAGCGGGGCCTGCCTACAATGAGCAGTTCTTC. Translated, it gives CASSEAGPAYNEQFF.

The chain employs TRBV5-6 and TRBJ2-5; 13 bases map to TRBD2. Per the germline V gene, CDR1 is SGHDT and CDR2 is YYEEEE. V dropped 4 bases and J dropped 3; count of bases not matched to a gene: 6. The length of the CDR3 is 16 residues. The CDR3 protein is CASSNGGLAGEETQYF. Written as DNA, the CDR3 is TGTGCCAGCAGCAACGGAGGACTAGCGGGAGAAGAGACCCAGTACTTC.

This clonotype was counted ten times or more. CDR3 protein: CASTPLTDTQYF. CDR3 nucleotides: TGTGCCAGCACCCCTCTTACAGATACGCAGTATTTT. J is TRBJ2-3 and V is TRBV2, with unresolved D. Trimming shortened V by 7 bases and J by 3 bases, and 8 bases separated the two germline ends. This CDR3 spans 12 amino acids. Germline loops: CDR1 SNHLY, CDR2 FYNNEI.

The CDR3 loop reads CSARDPGRRRYGYTF. CDR3 coding DNA: TGCAGTGCTAGAGACCCCGGACGTCGAAGGTATGGCTACACCTTC. This chain uses TRBV20-1 with TRBJ1-2; D is unresolved. Germline CDR1 reads DFQATT; CDR2 reads SNEGSKA (reference sequence). The CDR3 covers 15 residues. V lost 0 bases and J 5 bases, leaving 16 bases between the germline ends.

This clonotype was seen at least ten times. V usage is TRBV20-1 and J usage is TRBJ2-1; 7 bases align to TRBD2. The trim removed 6 bases at V and 0 bases at J, leaving 11 bases unmatched. CDR1 and CDR2 from the germline V gene are DFQATT and SNEGSKA (reference sequence). The CDR3 loop spans 16 amino acids. Here the CDR3 reads CSAWGGSAGSYNEQFF. CDR3 nucleotide sequence: TGCAGTGCGTGGGGCGGGAGCGCCGGCTCCTACAATGAGCAGTTCTTC.

The chain couples TRBV7-9 to TRBJ2-1; 10 nucleotides align to TRBD2. The CDR3 contains 13 residues. V shed 4 bases and J 8 bases; nucleotides not matched to a gene: 2. Germline assignment: CDR1 SEHNR and CDR2 FQNEAQ (reference sequence). CDR3 sequence: CASSSGTSDEQFF. The DNA of the CDR3 is TGTGCCAGCAGCTCAGGGACTAGCGATGAGCAGTTCTTC.

This clonotype was recorded once. The V gene is TRBV10-2, the J gene TRBJ1-3; 8 positions agree with TRBD1. The V segment lost 2 bases and the J segment 8 bases; nucleotides outside the gene matches: 11. CDR3 length equals 16 residues. Germline V CDR1 and CDR2: WSHSY, SAAADI. The CDR3 region is CASSEGQGNYGYTIYF. In nucleotides, the CDR3 is TGCGCCAGCAGTGAGGGACAGGGAAACTATGGCTACACCATATATTTT.

The V gene is TRBV7-8, the J gene TRBJ1-6; D call uncertain. V lost 5 bases and J 8 bases, leaving 10 bases between the germline ends. The CDR3 extends over 13 amino acids. Germline V gene data show CDR1 as SGHVS and CDR2 as FQNEAQ. Written as DNA, the CDR3 is TGTGCCAGCAGCCAAGGCGTGGATTCACCCCTCCACTTT. It encodes CASSQGVDSPLHF.

Concerning this clonotype itself: A junction boundary mismatches the germline segment, possibly from a read error. V gene TRBV7-3 combines with J gene TRBJ2-5; no clear D. Germline-derived CDR1 and CDR2 are SGHTA and FQGTGA. The CDR3 contains 13 residues. Written as DNA, the CDR3 is TGTGCCAGCAGACCCCCGCGGCGAGAGACCCAGTGCTTC. Translated: CASRPPRRETQCF.

This chain uses TRBV9 with TRBJ1-6; weak D call: TRBD1 (6 bases). This CDR3 has 15 amino acids. CDR1 and CDR2 from the germline V gene are SGDLS and YYNGEE. Trimming took off 3 bases at V and 2 bases at J, with 9 bases between the two ends. The CDR3 protein is CASSGTGTYNSPLHF. The CDR3 nucleotides are TGTGCCAGCAGCGGAACAGGGACCTATAATTCACCCCTCCACTTT.

The rearrangement links TRBV5-1 to TRBJ2-7; 10 nucleotides align to TRBD2. CDR1 is SGHRS, CDR2 YFSETQ, per germline. Unmatched junction bases numbered 11, after V lost 6 bases and J lost 2 bases. CDR3 length: 16 residues. The CDR3 is CASKRGSSGGPYEQYF. The CDR3 DNA follows: TGCGCCAGCAAGAGAGGGTCTAGCGGGGGACCCTACGAGCAGTACTTC.

The rearrangement links TRBV15 to TRBJ1-2; maybe TRBD1 (6 bases). Germline CDR1 reads LNHNV; CDR2 reads YYDKDF (reference sequence). This CDR3 is 15 amino acids long. V lost 0 bases and J lost 4, with 12 bases in between. The CDR3 coding sequence is TGTGCCACCAGCAGAGACCAGGGGCAGATCTATGGCTACACCTTC. It encodes CATSRDQGQIYGYTF.

This clonotype was observed at least ten times. The J gene is TRBJ1-5, the V gene TRBV7-9, with unresolved D. V was cut by 1 base and J by 7 bases, with 14 bases left in between. Germline-derived CDR1 and CDR2 are SEHNR and FQNEAQ (reference sequence). The CDR3 totals 15 residues. The CDR3 loop is CASSLGGALGQPQHF. In DNA, the CDR3 is TGTGCCAGCAGCTTAGGGGGAGCCCTGGGGCAGCCCCAGCATTTT.

This sequence joins TRBV28 and TRBJ2-7; D assignment may be TRBD1 or TRBD2 (5 bases each). Trimming stripped 4 bases from V and 3 bases from J, with 13 bases between. The CDR3 is 14 amino acids. The germline V gene has CDR1 MDHEN and CDR2 SYDVKM. In nucleotides, the CDR3 is TGTGCCAGCAGTTCAGTGGGGGTCTACTACGAGCAGTACTTC. Translated: CASSSVGVYYEQYF.

V usage is TRBV19 and J usage is TRBJ1-4; the D is unclear. V shed 2 bases and J shed 8 bases, with 21 bases lying between them. Germline CDR1 and CDR2: LNHDA and SQIVND (reference sequence). CDR3 length: 17 amino acids. CDR3 amino acids: CASSIWLAGGLGEKLFF. The CDR3 bases are TGTGCCAGTAGTATATGGCTAGCGGGAGGGTTAGGGGAAAAACTGTTTTTT. Full variable domain (rest looked up from reference TRBV19 and TRBJ1-4): DGGITQSPKYLFRKEGQNVTLSCEQNLNHDAMYWYRQDPGQGLRLIYYSQIVNDFQKGDIAEGYSVSREKKESFPLTVTSAQKNPTAFYLCASSIWLAGGLGEKLFFGSGTQLSVL.